The TCR beta chain described here comes from a study of cytomegalovirus exposure and HLA in healthy donors. Overall study: The roughly 700 first-cohort repertoires shared a platform with the approximately 120 validation repertoires, as reported in a later analysis.

Concerning this clone: Its antigen is unidentified.

The protocol was immunoSEQ multiplex PCR, while the TCRdb copy is restricted to in-frame clones and leaves out a portion. Among approximately 59,000 clones, roughly 93% were seen once, and the ten largest hold around 1.7%. The study, taken as a whole, reports: Cytomegalovirus association was assigned to some 160 TCR beta chains.

The V and J ends lost 7 bases and 9 bases, in that order; junction bases with no gene match: 15. Germline assignment: CDR1 LNHDA and CDR2 SQIVND (reference sequence). This CDR3 region has 15 residues. This sequence was found in a woman aged 18-29 years in good health and CMV-seropositive. What was sequenced was PBMCs. This chain joins TRBV19 and TRBJ2-4; TRBD1 aligns across 7 bases. DNA for the CDR3: TGTGCCAGTAAGCGAAAACAGGGGTTTGAAAGCATTCAGTACTTC. As protein: CASKRKQGFESIQYF.